This entry lists 19 T cell receptor beta chains sequenced from one sample in a study of blood T cell repertoires in COVID-19. The assay was immunoSEQ multiplex PCR, and TCRdb's table has in-frame clones only and misses some. The sample holds approximately 170,000 clones; around 82% are singletons and the top ten take 6.9%. Sequencing was carried out using peripheral blood. All receptors come from an elderly man with COVID-19, enrolled during active disease.

J is TRBJ1-1 and V is TRBV2; 9 bases agree with TRBD1. CDR1 is SNHLY, CDR2 FYNNEI, per germline. The CDR3 consists of 13 residues. With V trimmed by 7 bases and J by 5 bases, 5 bases remained unmatched. CDR3 protein: CASTQGAGTEAFF. CDR3 nucleotide sequence: TGTGCCAGCACACAGGGGGCTGGAACTGAAGCTTTCTTT.

This CDR3 is CASSLIGDRGKYNSPLHF. CDR3 in DNA: TGTGCCAGCAGCTTGATAGGGGACAGGGGGAAATATAATTCACCCCTCCACTTT. The chain combines TRBV5-5 with TRBJ1-6; 11 bases fit TRBD1. There are 18 residues in the CDR3. Trimming at V came to 1 base and at J to 4 bases, leaving 7 bases not matched to a gene. The V gene's germline CDR1 is SGHKS and CDR2 YYEKEE (reference sequence).

Written as DNA, the CDR3 is TGTGCCAGCAGTTCCCCCGGGGGGGGCCCCTACGAGCAGTACTTC. As protein: CASSSPGGGPYEQYF. The chain is built from TRBV6-2 or TRBV6-3 and TRBJ2-7; 8 bases match TRBD2. CDR1 and CDR2 (germline): MNHEY, SVGEGT. The trim removed 4 bases at V and 2 bases at J, leaving 7 bases unmatched. This CDR3 has 15 residues.

The rearrangement links TRBV5-1 to TRBJ1-1; D gene ambiguous. Trimming removed 5 bases from V and 0 bases from J, with 11 bases in between. The CDR3 length is 14 residues. Per the germline V gene, CDR1 is SGHRS and CDR2 is YFSETQ. CDR3 residues: CASSYFGVNTEAFF. CDR3 sequence (DNA): TGCGCCAGCAGTTATTTCGGGGTGAACACTGAAGCTTTCTTT.

The V gene is TRBV2, the J gene TRBJ2-2; D might be TRBD1 (6 bases). The CDR3 is 14 residues long. V lost 8 bases to trimming and J lost 0 bases, with 10 bases between them. CDR1 SNHLY and CDR2 FYNNEI come from the germline V gene. CDR3 region: CASVGHPNTGELFF. CDR3 in DNA: TGTGCCAGCGTGGGACACCCGAACACCGGGGAGCTGTTTTTT.

CDR3 nucleotide sequence: TGTGCCAGCTCAGACACAGGGGGCGCGAGCCCTGAAGCTTTCTTT. As protein: CASSDTGGASPEAFF. The J gene is TRBJ1-1, the V gene TRBV18; 9 nucleotides agree with TRBD1. V was clipped by 5 bases and J by 6 bases; unmatched bases: 10. This CDR3 has 15 residues. In germline, CDR1 is KGHSH, CDR2 LQKENI.

The chain couples TRBV7-2 to TRBJ1-4; 8 bases are a match to TRBD1. The CDR3 is made up of 14 amino acids. Trimming at V came to 10 bases and at J to 3 bases, leaving 7 bases not matched to a gene. The germline CDR1 and CDR2 sequences are SGHTA and FQGNSA. CDR3 DNA: TGTGCCACCACTTTGACAGGGGCTAATGAAAAACTGTTTTTT. As protein: CATTLTGANEKLFF. Full variable domain (outside the CDR3, taken from reference TRBV7-2 and TRBJ1-4): GAGVSQSPSNKVTEKGKDVELRCDPISGHTALYWYRQSLGQGLEFLIYFQGNSAPDKSGLPSDRFSAERTGGSVSTLTIQRTQQEDSAVYLCATTLTGANEKLFFGSGTQLSVL.

The chain joins TRBV6-5 to TRBJ1-1; D is unclear. This CDR3 region has 15 residues. CDR1 MNHEY and CDR2 SVGAGI come from the germline V gene. With 7 bases removed from V and 4 bases from J, the gap between germline ends came to 19 bases. CDR3 nucleotide sequence: TGTGCCAGCAAGGTAGGAAGGAGCGACGTCACTGAAGCTTTCTTT. Its translation is CASKVGRSDVTEAFF.

The chain recombines TRBV2 with TRBJ2-7; weak D call: TRBD1 (6 bases). This CDR3 has 19 residues. The ends were cut back, 8 bases at V and 0 bases at J, with 29 bases in the middle. CDR1 SNHLY and CDR2 FYNNEI come from the germline V gene. CDR3: CASGGYFLPGHQTSYEQYF. CDR3 DNA sequence: TGTGCCAGCGGGGGCTATTTTTTGCCTGGACACCAGACCTCCTACGAGCAGTACTTC.

V gene TRBV5-1 combines with J gene TRBJ2-7; D perhaps matches TRBD2 (7 bases). V lost 5 bases and J 6 bases, leaving 18 bases between the germline ends. CDR3 length: 14 residues. Looked up from germline, CDR1 is SGHRS and CDR2 is YFSETQ. As DNA, the CDR3 is TGCGCCAGCAGGCATGAGGGGGGGTTCCCCGAGCAGTACTTC. It is translated as CASRHEGGFPEQYF.

This chain links TRBV4-3 with TRBJ1-2; a possible D gene is TRBD1 (6 bases). This CDR3 has 15 residues. CDR1 LGHNA and CDR2 YSLEER come from the germline V gene. Trimming took 0 bases from V and 8 from J, leaving 16 bases between them. The CDR3 loop reads CASSQEAGANRGYTF. In nucleotides, the CDR3 is TGCGCCAGCAGCCAAGAAGCAGGGGCGAACAGAGGCTACACCTTC.

This clone was counted between two and nine times. V usage is TRBV5-1 and J usage is TRBJ1-1; D perhaps matches TRBD1 (5 bases). The CDR3 spans 14 residues. Trimming pared 4 bases from V and 1 base from J, leaving 11 bases between. Germline values: CDR1 SGHRS, CDR2 YFSETQ. Here the CDR3 reads CASSVDIPNTEAFF. The CDR3 DNA is TGCGCCAGCAGCGTGGACATCCCGAACACTGAAGCTTTCTTT.

For the CDR3, the DNA is TGCGCCAGCAGCAGGACTAGCGGTGGGCAAAACATTCAGTACTTC. This translates into CASSRTSGGQNIQYF. The V call is TRBV5-1, the J call TRBJ2-4; 10 bases match TRBD2. V dropped 4 bases and J dropped 5; count of bases not matched to a gene: 6. The CDR3 length is 15 residues. The germline V gene has CDR1 SGHRS and CDR2 YFSETQ.

This clone was counted only a few times. V usage is TRBV19 and J usage is TRBJ2-3; possible D gene TRBD1, 5 bases. Germline-derived CDR1 and CDR2 are LNHDA and SQIVND (reference sequence). The CDR3 sequence is 14 residues long. The germline V and J ends were trimmed by 7 bases and 5 bases, with 16 bases remaining between them. Here the CDR3 DNA reads TGTGCCAGTAAAAAAAGGGGCGCGGTAGATACGCAGTATTTT. Translation gives CASKKRGAVDTQYF.

The V call is TRBV18, the J call TRBJ1-2; TRBD1 matches at 11 bases. The CDR3 totals 15 residues. The V and J ends lost 3 bases and 7 bases, in that order; junction bases with no gene match: 7. Germline CDR1 and CDR2: KGHSH and LQKENI. As DNA, the CDR3 is TGTGCCAGCTCACCTCTCGGACAGGGGGCGGTTGGCTACACCTTC. Translation: CASSPLGQGAVGYTF.

CDR3 sequence (DNA): TGTGCCAGCAGTGAAGAGCGGGGGGATGAGCAGTTCTTC. This gives the protein CASSEERGDEQFF. The rearrangement uses TRBV6-4 and TRBJ2-1, with 9 positions matching TRBD2. This CDR3 region has 13 residues. Trimming took 3 bases from V and 8 from J; bases not matched to a gene: 2. Looked up from germline, CDR1 is MRHNA and CDR2 is SNTAGT.

CDR3 in DNA: TGTGCCACCAGCAGAGGGGGCCACGAGCAGTACTTC. As protein: CATSRGGHEQYF. The V call is TRBV15, the J call TRBJ2-7; tentative D call: TRBD1 (5 bases). CDR3 length equals 12 residues. V lost 1 base and J 5 bases, leaving 6 bases between the germline ends. Germline V lookup: CDR1 LNHNV, CDR2 YYDKDF (reference sequence). The full variable domain, with the rest looked up from reference TRBV15 and TRBJ2-7, is DAMVIQNPRYQVTQFGKPVTLSCSQTLNHNVMYWYQQKSSQAPKLLFHYYDKDFNNEADTPDNFQSRRPNTSFCFLDIRSPGLGDTAMYLCATSRGGHEQYFGPGTRLTVT.

This chain connects TRBV28 to TRBJ1-1, with D maybe TRBD1 (5 bases). This CDR3 spans 15 amino acids. Trimming pared 8 bases from V and 3 bases from J, leaving 19 bases between. Germline V gives CDR1 MDHEN, CDR2 SYDVKM. The CDR3 sequence: CASPPSRGFYTEAFF. Written as DNA, the CDR3 is TGTGCCAGCCCGCCCTCCCGGGGGTTCTACACTGAAGCTTTCTTT.

V usage is TRBV7-2 and J usage is TRBJ1-6, with 10 bases that match TRBD1. The CDR3 sequence is 15 residues long. From germline, CDR1 is SGHTA and CDR2 FQGNSA. Germline trimming cut 3 bases from V and 8 bases from J; bases unmatched to any gene: 4. CDR3 in amino acids: CASSFRDRGHSPLHF. The CDR3, as DNA: TGTGCCAGCAGCTTTAGGGACAGGGGCCATTCACCCCTCCACTTT.